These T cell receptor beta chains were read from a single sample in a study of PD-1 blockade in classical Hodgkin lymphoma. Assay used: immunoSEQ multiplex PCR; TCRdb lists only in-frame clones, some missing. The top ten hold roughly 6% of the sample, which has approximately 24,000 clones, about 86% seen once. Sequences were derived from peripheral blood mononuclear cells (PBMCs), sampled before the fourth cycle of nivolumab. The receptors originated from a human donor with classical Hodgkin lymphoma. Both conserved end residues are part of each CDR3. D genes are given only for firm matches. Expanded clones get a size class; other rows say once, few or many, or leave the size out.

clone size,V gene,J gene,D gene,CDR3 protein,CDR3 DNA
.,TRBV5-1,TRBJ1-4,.,CASSLAGRDEKLFF,TGCGCCAGCAGCTTGGCCGGGAGGGATGAAAAACTGTTTTTT
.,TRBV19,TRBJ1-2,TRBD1,CASSVRDRGWGYTF,TGTGCCAGTAGTGTCCGGGACAGGGGTTGGGGCTACACCTTC
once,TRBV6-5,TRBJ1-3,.,CASSPGTAGNTIYF,TGTGCCAGCAGTCCGGGGACGGCCGGAAACACCATATATTTT
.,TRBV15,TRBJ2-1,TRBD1,CATSRRRTGTVDNEQFF,TGTGCCACCAGCAGACGACGGACAGGGACAGTCGACAATGAGCAGTTCTTC
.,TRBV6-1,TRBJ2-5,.,CASSVWEETQYF,TGTGCCAGCAGTGTTTGGGAAGAGACCCAGTACTTC
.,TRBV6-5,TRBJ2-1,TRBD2,CASRLAGEREQFF,TGTGCCAGCAGACTAGCGGGAGAGCGGGAGCAGTTCTTC
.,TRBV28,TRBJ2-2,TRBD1,CASLYGTGNTGELFF,TGTGCCAGCCTTTACGGGACAGGAAACACCGGGGAGCTGTTTTTT
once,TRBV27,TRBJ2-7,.,CASRPGRAYEQYF,TGTGCCAGCAGGCCAGGACGGGCCTACGAGCAGTACTTC
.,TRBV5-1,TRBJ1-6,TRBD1,CASSLSGQGINSPLHF,TGCGCCAGCAGCCTTTCTGGACAGGGGATCAATTCACCCCTCCACTTT
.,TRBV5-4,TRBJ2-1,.,CASSLLRHTNNEQFF,TGTGCCAGCAGCTTGCTACGACATACTAACAATGAGCAGTTCTTC
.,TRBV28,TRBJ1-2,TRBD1,CASSLAGRGLWYGYTF,TGTGCCAGCAGTTTGGCCGGCAGGGGGCTTTGGTATGGCTACACCTTC
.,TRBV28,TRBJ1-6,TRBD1,CASRGTASGSPLHF,TGTGCCAGCAGAGGGACAGCATCGGGTTCACCCCTCCACTTT
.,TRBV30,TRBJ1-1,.,CAWSQYGNTEAFF,TGTGCCTGGAGTCAATATGGGAACACTGAAGCTTTCTTT
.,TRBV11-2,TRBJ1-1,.,CASSLGATEAFF,TGTGCCAGCAGCTTGGGGGCCACTGAAGCTTTCTTT
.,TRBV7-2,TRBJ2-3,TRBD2,CASSDSGRSADTQYF,TGTGCCAGCAGCGATAGCGGGAGGAGCGCAGATACGCAGTATTTT
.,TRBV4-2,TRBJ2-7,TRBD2,CASSLHWTSAQGEQYF,TGTGCCAGCAGCCTACACTGGACTAGCGCCCAGGGCGAGCAGTACTTC
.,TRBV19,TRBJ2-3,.,CASRPGTLSTDTQYF,TGTGCCAGTAGACCCGGGACCTTGAGCACAGATACGCAGTATTTT
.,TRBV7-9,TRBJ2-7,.,CASSLALQGLSYEQYF,TGTGCCAGCAGCTTAGCTCTCCAGGGGCTCTCCTACGAGCAGTACTTC
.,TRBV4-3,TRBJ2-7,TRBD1,CASSPDRPFYEQYF,TGCGCCAGCAGCCCGGACAGGCCGTTCTACGAGCAGTACTTC
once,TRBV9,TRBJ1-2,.,CASSVGPGANGYTF,TGTGCCAGCAGCGTAGGCCCGGGGGCGAATGGCTACACCTTC
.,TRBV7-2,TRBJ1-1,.,CASSLDSYTEAFF,TGTGCCAGCAGCTTAGACAGTTACACTGAAGCTTTCTTT
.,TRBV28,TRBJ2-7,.,CASSFNRYYEQYF,TGTGCCAGCAGTTTCAACCGATACTACGAGCAGTACTTC
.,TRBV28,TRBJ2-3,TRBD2,CASSSPPLSGGLGTDTQYF,TGTGCCAGCAGTTCCCCCCCCCTTAGCGGGGGCCTGGGCACAGATACGCAGTATTTT
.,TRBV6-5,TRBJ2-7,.,CASSYSGGNSYEQYF,TGTGCCAGCAGTTACTCGGGCGGGAACAGCTACGAGCAGTACTTC
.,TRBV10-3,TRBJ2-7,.,CAISSPTRSYEQYF,TGTGCCATCAGTTCCCCGACACGTTCCTACGAGCAGTACTTC
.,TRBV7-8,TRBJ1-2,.,CASSLAEGWYGYTF,TGTGCCAGCAGCTTAGCCGAAGGATGGTATGGCTACACCTTC
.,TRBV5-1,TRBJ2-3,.,CASSVLGGTDTQYF,TGCGCCAGCAGCGTCCTGGGGGGCACAGATACGCAGTATTTT
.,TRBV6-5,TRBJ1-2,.,CASKVEKGKGYTF,TGTGCCAGCAAGGTCGAAAAGGGGAAGGGCTACACCTTC
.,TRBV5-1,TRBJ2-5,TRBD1,CANGTGQETQYF,TGCGCCAACGGGACAGGGCAGGAGACCCAGTACTTC
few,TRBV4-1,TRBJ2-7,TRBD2,CASSQSGSLSEQYF,TGCGCCAGCAGCCAAAGCGGGAGTTTGAGCGAGCAGTACTTC
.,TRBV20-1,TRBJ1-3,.,CSGGVGNTIYF,TGCTCCGGTGGGGTTGGAAACACCATATATTTT
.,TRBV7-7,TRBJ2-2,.,CASSLGAAAGELFF,TGTGCCAGCAGCTTAGGGGCAGCAGCCGGGGAGCTGTTTTTT
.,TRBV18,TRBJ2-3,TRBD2,CASSLGLAGVGTDTQYF,TGTGCCAGCTCACTCGGACTAGCGGGAGTCGGTACAGATACGCAGTATTTT
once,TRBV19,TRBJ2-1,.,CASSAGSSGQFF,TGTGCCAGTAGTGCAGGGTCCAGTGGGCAGTTCTTC
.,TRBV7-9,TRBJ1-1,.,CASSSTRAVGTEAFF,TGTGCCAGCAGCTCGACCAGGGCCGTGGGTACTGAAGCTTTCTTT
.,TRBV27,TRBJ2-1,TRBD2,CASTPWGLAGGGEQFF,TGTGCCAGCACCCCCTGGGGACTAGCGGGGGGAGGGGAGCAGTTCTTC
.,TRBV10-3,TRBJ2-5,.,CAISAPSQETQYF,TGTGCCATCAGTGCTCCTAGTCAAGAGACCCAGTACTTC
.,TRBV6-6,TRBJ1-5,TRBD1,CASNSGTGYQPQHF,TGTGCCAGCAACTCCGGGACAGGGTATCAGCCCCAGCATTTT
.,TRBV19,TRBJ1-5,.,CASTKRQDRNQPQHF,TGTGCCAGTACCAAACGACAGGATCGCAATCAGCCCCAGCATTTT
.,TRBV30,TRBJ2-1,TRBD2,CAWGSGTSGGARNEQFF,TGTGCCTGGGGCTCCGGGACTAGCGGGGGGGCCAGGAATGAGCAGTTCTTC
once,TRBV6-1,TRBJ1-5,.,CASSEGPYSNQPQHF,TGTGCCAGCAGTGAAGGTCCGTATAGCAATCAGCCCCAGCATTTT
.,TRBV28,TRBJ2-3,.,CASSFTDTQYF,TGTGCCAGCAGTTTCACAGATACGCAGTATTTT
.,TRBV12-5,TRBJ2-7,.,CASGLVLARDPYEQYF,TGTGCTAGTGGTTTGGTACTAGCCAGGGACCCCTACGAGCAGTACTTC
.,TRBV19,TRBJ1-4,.,CASSTRVEEKLFF,TGTGCCAGTAGTACCCGGGTGGAGGAAAAACTGTTTTTT
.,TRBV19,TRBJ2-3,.,CASSTRRGDTQYF,TGTGCCAGTAGTACTAGGAGAGGCGATACGCAGTATTTT
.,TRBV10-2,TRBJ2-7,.,CASRQGGTPYEQYF,TGCGCCAGCAGGCAGGGGGGCACACCCTACGAGCAGTACTTC
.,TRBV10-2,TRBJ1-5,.,CATTEGYSNQPQHF,TGCGCCACTACGGAGGGCTATAGCAATCAGCCCCAGCATTTT
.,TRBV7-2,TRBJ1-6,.,CASSLGGISYNSPLHF,TGTGCCAGCAGCTTAGGGGGAATCTCCTATAATTCACCCCTCCACTTT